The sequence of this TCR beta chain was determined in a study of shared T cell receptors in the human thymus. The data were produced by immunoSEQ multiplex PCR, yet TCRdb's version contains in-frame clones alone and is incomplete. The sample lists about 710,000 clones, about 90% seen once, with about 0.0094% in the top ten. CDR1 and CDR2 (germline): MDHEN, SYDVKM. There are 17 residues in the CDR3. V lost 3 bases to trimming and J lost 1 base; unmatched junction nucleotides: 9. Separately, the same data were catalogued under a study of human thymus T cells. That report notes: All donors were healthy Finnish infants who were undergoing corrective surgery to treat congenital heart defects. Thymic material originated from resections removed in the course of corrective heart surgery.

This rearrangement joins TRBV28 to TRBJ2-1, with 7 bases identical to TRBD2. The source is a boy less than two years old with a congenital heart defect. Input material: thymocytes. The CDR3 sequence: CASSFGQSGDSYNEQFF. DNA of the CDR3: TGTGCCAGCAGTTTTGGTCAGAGCGGGGATTCCTACAATGAGCAGTTCTTC.